The clone carrying this T cell receptor beta chain was seen just once. This record comes from a study of blood T cell repertoires in COVID-19. The assay was immunoSEQ multiplex PCR, and TCRdb's table has in-frame clones only and misses some. Of 300,000 to 500,000 clones listed, around 89% are singletons. The sequencing input was PBMCs or T cells enriched from blood (not recorded which). This clonotype originated in a woman aged 25 to 39 with acute COVID-19.

The CDR3 coding sequence is TGTGCCACCAGTGATCCTGACAGGGCCACCACCTTC. It translates to CATSDPDRATTF. The rearrangement uses TRBV24-1 and TRBJ1-2, with TRBD1 matching over 7 bases. This CDR3 spans 12 amino acids. Trimming removed 3 bases from V and 13 bases from J; junction bases left unmatched: 7. Germline V gene lookup returns CDR1 KGHDR and CDR2 SFDVKD.